The 4 T cell receptor beta chains below were found in one sample sequenced in a study of blood T cells in healthy people across ages. Primed by a sample-barcoded 5' primer and a J-beta primer mix, a second PCR proceeded for 7 to 11 cycles. TCRdb analysed the 5' RACE reads with MiXCR anew, one entry per CDR3 protein. Of 1.5 million to 2 million distinct CDR3 sequences detected, 28% appear once; the ten largest clones hold about 7.7%. The sample comprised blood. These TCRs come from a woman aged 30 to 39 in good health.

The chain joins TRBV29-1 to TRBJ1-1, with 11 bases that match TRBD1. This CDR3 has 14 amino acids. CDR1 is SQVTM and CDR2 is ANQGSEA in the germline V gene. V trimming: 6 bases; J trimming: 4 bases; junction bases outside the gene matches: 7. CDR3 sequence: CSVPGTGGFTEAFF. For the CDR3, the DNA is TGCAGCGTACCCGGGACAGGGGGTTTCACTGAAGCTTTCTTT. Combining the CDR3 with reference TRBV29-1 and TRBJ1-1 gives the whole variable domain SAVISQKPSRDICQRGTSLTIQCQVDSQVTMMFWYRQQPGQSLTLIATANQGSEATYESGFVIDKFPISRPNLTFSTLTVSNMSPEDSSIYLCSVPGTGGFTEAFFGQGTRLTVV.

The rearrangement uses TRBV2 and TRBJ2-5, with 8 bases fitting TRBD2. Trimming took 10 bases from V and 4 from J; bases not matched to a gene: 14. The CDR3 contains 15 residues. Germline assignment: CDR1 SNHLY and CDR2 FYNNEI. The CDR3 protein is CATTQGGLAGETQYF. As DNA, the CDR3 is TGTGCCACCACACAGGGAGGACTAGCAGGAGAGACCCAGTACTTC.

The V and J genes are TRBV20-1 and TRBJ2-3, with D maybe TRBD2 (5 bases). The CDR3 runs 13 residues. V lost 2 bases, J lost 6 bases, and 12 bases lay in between. Germline V gene sequence: CDR1 DFQATT, CDR2 SNEGSKA (reference sequence). The CDR3 is CSARRTSSDTQYF. CDR3 in DNA: TGCAGTGCTAGACGAACTAGTTCGGATACGCAGTATTTT.

This clonotype has at least ten counts. The gene calls are TRBV5-5 and TRBJ2-1, with a possible D match to TRBD2 (6 bases). Between the trimmed V and J ends, which lost 4 bases and 4 bases, there was a span of 15 bases. This CDR3 region has 15 residues. Germline loops: CDR1 SGHKS, CDR2 YYEKEE (reference sequence). DNA for the CDR3: TGTGCCAGCAGCCTCAACGTAGCGGTATACAATGAGCAGTTCTTC. This gives the protein CASSLNVAVYNEQFF. The variable domain in full, completed from reference TRBV5-5 and TRBJ2-1, reads DAGVTQSPTHLIKTRGQQVTLRCSPISGHKSVSWYQQVLGQGPQFIFQYYEKEERGRGNFPDRFSARQFPNYSSELNVNALLLGDSALYLCASSLNVAVYNEQFFGPGTRLTVL.